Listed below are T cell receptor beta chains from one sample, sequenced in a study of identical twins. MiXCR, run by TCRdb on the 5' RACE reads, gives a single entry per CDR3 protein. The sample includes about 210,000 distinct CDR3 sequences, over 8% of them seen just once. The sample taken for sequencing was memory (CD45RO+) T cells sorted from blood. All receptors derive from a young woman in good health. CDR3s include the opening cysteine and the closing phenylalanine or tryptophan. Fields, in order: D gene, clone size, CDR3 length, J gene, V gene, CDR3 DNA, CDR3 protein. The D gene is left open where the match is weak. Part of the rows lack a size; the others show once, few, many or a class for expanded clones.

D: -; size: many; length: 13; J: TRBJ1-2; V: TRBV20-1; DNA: TGCAGTGCAACAGGTACAGGGTCGGATGGCTACACCTTC; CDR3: CSATGTGSDGYTF
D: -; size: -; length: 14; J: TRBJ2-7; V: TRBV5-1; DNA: TGCGCCAGCAGCTTGGGGTGGCAATCCTACGAGCAGTACTTC; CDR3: CASSLGWQSYEQYF
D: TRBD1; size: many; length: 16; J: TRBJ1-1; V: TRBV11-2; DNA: TGTGCCAGCAGCCGAAGTGATACAGGGGCGAACACTGAAGCTTTCTTT; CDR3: CASSRSDTGANTEAFF
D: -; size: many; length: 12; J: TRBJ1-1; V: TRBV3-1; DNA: TGTGCCAGCAGCCAAGGAGTCACTGAAGCTTTCTTT; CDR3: CASSQGVTEAFF
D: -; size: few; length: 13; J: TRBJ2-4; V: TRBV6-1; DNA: TGTGCCATCCGGGGAGGTGCCAAAAACATTCAGTACTTC; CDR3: CAIRGGAKNIQYF
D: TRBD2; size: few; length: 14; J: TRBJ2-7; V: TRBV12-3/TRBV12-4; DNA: TGTGCCAGCACGGCGGGACTAGCGGGCTACGAGCAGTACTTC; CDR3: CASTAGLAGYEQYF
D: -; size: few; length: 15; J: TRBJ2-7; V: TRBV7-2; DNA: TGTGCCAGCAGCTTAGGGTACCACCCCTCCTACGAGCAGTACTTC; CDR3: CASSLGYHPSYEQYF
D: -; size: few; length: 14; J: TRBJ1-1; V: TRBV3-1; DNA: TGTGCCAGCAGCCCCAGGGATATGAACACTGAAGCTTTCTTT; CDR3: CASSPRDMNTEAFF
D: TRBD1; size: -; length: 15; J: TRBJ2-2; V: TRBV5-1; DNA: TGCGCCAGCAGCCTACCGGGACAGGGGGCCGGGGAGCTGTTTTTT; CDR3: CASSLPGQGAGELFF
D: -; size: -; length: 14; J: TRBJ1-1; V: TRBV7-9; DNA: TGTGCCAGCAGCTACAATGTCGGATCCCCTGAAGCTTTCTTT; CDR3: CASSYNVGSPEAFF
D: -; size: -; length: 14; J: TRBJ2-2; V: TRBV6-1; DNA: TGTGCCACCTACAGGGAGATTAACACCGGGGAGCTGTTTTTT; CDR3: CATYREINTGELFF
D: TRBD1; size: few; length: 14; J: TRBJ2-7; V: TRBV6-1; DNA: TGTGCCAGCAGGAGGACAGGCCCGGCCTACGAGCAGTACTTC; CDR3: CASRRTGPAYEQYF
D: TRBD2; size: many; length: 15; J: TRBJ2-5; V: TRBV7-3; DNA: TGTGCCAGCAGCCAAAACGGGGGGGAACAAGAGACCCAGTACTTC; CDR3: CASSQNGGEQETQYF
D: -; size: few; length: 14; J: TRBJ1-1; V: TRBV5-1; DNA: TGCGCCAGCAATGAGGGACCAGATCAGTCTGAAGCTTTCTTT; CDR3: CASNEGPDQSEAFF
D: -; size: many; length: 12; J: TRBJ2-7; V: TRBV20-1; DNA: TGCAGTGTAGGATATGGGTCCTACGAGCAGTACTTC; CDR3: CSVGYGSYEQYF
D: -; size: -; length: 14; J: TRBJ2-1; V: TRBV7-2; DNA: TGTGCCAGCAGCTTAGCCAGCGACTACAATGAGCAGTTCTTC; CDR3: CASSLASDYNEQFF
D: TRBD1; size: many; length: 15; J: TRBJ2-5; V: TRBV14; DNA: TGTGCCAGCAGCCGGTGGACAGGGACCCAAGAGACCCAGTACTTC; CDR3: CASSRWTGTQETQYF
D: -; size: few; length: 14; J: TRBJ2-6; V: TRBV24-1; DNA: TGTGCCATTGGCAGCAGCTCTGGGGCCAACGTCCTGACTTTC; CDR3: CAIGSSSGANVLTF
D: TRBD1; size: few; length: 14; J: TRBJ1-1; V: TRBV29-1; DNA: TGCAGCGTTGTAGAGGGGGCGCGGAAAACTGAAGCTTTCTTT; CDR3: CSVVEGARKTEAFF
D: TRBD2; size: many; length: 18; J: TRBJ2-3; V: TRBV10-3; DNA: TGTGCCATCAGTGAGTCTGCTAGCGGGGGCCCTAGCACAGATACGCAGTATTTT; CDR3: CAISESASGGPSTDTQYF
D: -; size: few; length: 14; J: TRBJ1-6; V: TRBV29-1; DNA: TGCAGCGTCCAGATCACCCCGGGGAATTCACCCCTCCACTTT; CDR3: CSVQITPGNSPLHF
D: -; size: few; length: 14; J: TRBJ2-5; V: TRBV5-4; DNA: TGTGCCACCTCCGAGGGGGACGAAGGGGAGACCCAGTACTTC; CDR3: CATSEGDEGETQYF
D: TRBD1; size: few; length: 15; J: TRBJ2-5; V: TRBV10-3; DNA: TGTGCCATCAGTCCTTCCTCCGGGACAGGAGGGACCCAGTACTTC; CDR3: CAISPSSGTGGTQYF
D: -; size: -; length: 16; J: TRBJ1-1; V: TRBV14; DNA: TGTGCCAGCAGCCAATGGGAGAGAAGGGGTTACACTGAAGCTTTCTTT; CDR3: CASSQWERRGYTEAFF
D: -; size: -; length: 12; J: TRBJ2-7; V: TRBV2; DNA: TGTGCCAGCAGTGACGAGGCGGGGGAGCAGTACTTC; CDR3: CASSDEAGEQYF
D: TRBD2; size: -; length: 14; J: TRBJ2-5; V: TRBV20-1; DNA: TGCAGTGGGGTACTAGCGGGAGGAGAGGAGACCCAGTACTTC; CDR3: CSGVLAGGEETQYF
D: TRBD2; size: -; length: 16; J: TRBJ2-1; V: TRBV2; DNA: TGTGCCAGCATGGGATTGGCGGGAGGTTCCTACAATGAGCAGTTCTTC; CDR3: CASMGLAGGSYNEQFF
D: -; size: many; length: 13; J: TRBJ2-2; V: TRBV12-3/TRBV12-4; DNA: TGTGCCAGCAGTTTTATTGTGGGCGGGGAGCTGTTTTTT; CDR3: CASSFIVGGELFF
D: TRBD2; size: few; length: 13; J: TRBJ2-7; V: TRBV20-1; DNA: TGCAGTGCGGGGACTAGCCACTCAATCGAGCAGTACTTC; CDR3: CSAGTSHSIEQYF
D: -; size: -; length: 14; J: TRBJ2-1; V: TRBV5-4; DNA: TGTGCCAGCAGCGGGAGGTTACTATACAATGAGCAGTTCTTC; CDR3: CASSGRLLYNEQFF
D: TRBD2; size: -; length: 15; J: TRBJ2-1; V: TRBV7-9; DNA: TGTGCCAGCAGCCAGACTAGCGGGACTACCCATGAGCAGTTCTTC; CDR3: CASSQTSGTTHEQFF
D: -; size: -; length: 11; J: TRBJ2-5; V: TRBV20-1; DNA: TGCAACCACTTCCGCTGTCAAGTCCAGTACTTC; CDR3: CNHFRCQVQYF
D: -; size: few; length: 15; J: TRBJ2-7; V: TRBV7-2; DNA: TGTGCCAGCAGCGGACTCGCGCAACCTACCTACGAGCAGTACTTC; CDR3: CASSGLAQPTYEQYF
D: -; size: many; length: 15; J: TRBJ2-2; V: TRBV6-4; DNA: TGTGCCAGCAGTGACTTGGGCGAGAACACCGGGGAGCTGTTTTTT; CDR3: CASSDLGENTGELFF
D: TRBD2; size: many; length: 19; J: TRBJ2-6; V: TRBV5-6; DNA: TGTGCCAGCAGCGATCCGTTCCGGGGGGGCGTACCTGGGGCCAACGTCCTGACTTTC; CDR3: CASSDPFRGGVPGANVLTF
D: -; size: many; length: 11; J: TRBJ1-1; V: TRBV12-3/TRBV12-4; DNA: TGTGCCAGCAGTTTAACCGGTGAAGCTTTCTTT; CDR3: CASSLTGEAFF
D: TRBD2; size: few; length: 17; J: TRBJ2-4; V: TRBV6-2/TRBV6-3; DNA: TGTGCCAGCAGTCCCCGGGAGGGGAGGCTAGCCAAAAACATTCAGTACTTC; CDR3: CASSPREGRLAKNIQYF
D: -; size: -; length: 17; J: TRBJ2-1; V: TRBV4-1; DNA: TGCGCCAGCAGCCAAAGCGTTGGTGACAGCTCCTACAATGAGCAGTTCTTC; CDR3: CASSQSVGDSSYNEQFF
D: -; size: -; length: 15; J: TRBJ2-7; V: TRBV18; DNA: TGTGCCAGCTCACCTATAAGTGGGCGAAAAAACGAGCAGTACTTC; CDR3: CASSPISGRKNEQYF
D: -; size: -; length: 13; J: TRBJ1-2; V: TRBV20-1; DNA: TGCAGTGCTAGAGGGGATACCGACTATGGCTACACCTTC; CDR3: CSARGDTDYGYTF
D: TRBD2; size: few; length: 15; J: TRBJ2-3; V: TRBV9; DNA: TGTGCCAGCAGCGTACTACTAGCGGGAGCAGATACGCAGTATTTT; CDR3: CASSVLLAGADTQYF
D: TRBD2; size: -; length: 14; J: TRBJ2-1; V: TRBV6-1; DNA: TGTGCCAGCAGGATACTAGCGGCTTACAATGAGCAGTTCTTC; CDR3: CASRILAAYNEQFF
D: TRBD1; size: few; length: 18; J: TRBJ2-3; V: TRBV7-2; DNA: TGTGCCAGCAGCTTAGCGGTGAGCCGACAGGGAACCTCAGATACGCAGTATTTT; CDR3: CASSLAVSRQGTSDTQYF
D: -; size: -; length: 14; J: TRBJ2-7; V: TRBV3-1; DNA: TGTGCCAGCAGCCAAGATTGGTCCCGCTACGAGCAGTACTTC; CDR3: CASSQDWSRYEQYF
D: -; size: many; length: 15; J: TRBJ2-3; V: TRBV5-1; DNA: TGCGCCAGCAGCCCGACAGCGTCGTCCACAGATACGCAGTATTTT; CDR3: CASSPTASSTDTQYF
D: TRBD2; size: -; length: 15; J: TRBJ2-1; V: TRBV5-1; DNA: TGCGCCAGCAGCAATCTAGCGGGAACGTTCGATGAGCAGTTCTTC; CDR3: CASSNLAGTFDEQFF
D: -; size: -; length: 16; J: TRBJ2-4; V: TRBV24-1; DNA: TGTGCCACCACGCTCCGGCTAGCCATCCTTAAAAACATTCAGTACTTC; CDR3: CATTLRLAILKNIQYF
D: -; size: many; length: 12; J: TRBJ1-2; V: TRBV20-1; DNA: TGCAGTGCTCGACCAGCTAACTATGGCTACACCTTC; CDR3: CSARPANYGYTF
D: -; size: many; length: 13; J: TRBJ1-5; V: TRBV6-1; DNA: TGTGCCAGCAGTGAAGTCCGGGATCAGCCCCAGCATTTT; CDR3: CASSEVRDQPQHF
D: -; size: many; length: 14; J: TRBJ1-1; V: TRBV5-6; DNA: TGTGCCAGCAGCCGAACGGACAGTAACACTGAAGCTTTCTTT; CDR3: CASSRTDSNTEAFF
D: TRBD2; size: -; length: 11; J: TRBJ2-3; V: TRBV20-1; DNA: TGCAGTGCCCACGGACTAGCGGGGCAGTATTTT; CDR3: CSAHGLAGQYF
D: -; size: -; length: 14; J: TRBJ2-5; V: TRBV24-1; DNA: TGTGCCACCAGTGATGGGGTAGAAAGTGAGACCCAGTACTTC; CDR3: CATSDGVESETQYF
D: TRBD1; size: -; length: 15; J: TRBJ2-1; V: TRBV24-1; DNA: TGTGCCACCAGTGATTTTGGACAGGGGGTCAATGAGCAGTTCTTC; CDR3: CATSDFGQGVNEQFF